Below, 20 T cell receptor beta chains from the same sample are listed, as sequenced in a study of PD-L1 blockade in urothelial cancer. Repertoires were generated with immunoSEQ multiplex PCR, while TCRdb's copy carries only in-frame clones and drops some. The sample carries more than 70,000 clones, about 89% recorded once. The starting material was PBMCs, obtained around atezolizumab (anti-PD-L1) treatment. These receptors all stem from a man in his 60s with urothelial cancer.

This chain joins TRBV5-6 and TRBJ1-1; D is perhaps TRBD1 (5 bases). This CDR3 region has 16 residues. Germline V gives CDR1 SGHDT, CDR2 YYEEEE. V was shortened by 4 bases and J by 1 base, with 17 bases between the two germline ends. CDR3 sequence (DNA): TGTGCCAGCAGCCCGATCTCTCTGACAGCGAACACTGAAGCTTTCTTT. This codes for CASSPISLTANTEAFF. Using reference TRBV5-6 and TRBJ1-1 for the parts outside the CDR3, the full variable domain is DAGVTQSPTHLIKTRGQQVTLRCSPKSGHDTVSWYQQALGQGPQFIFQYYEEEERQRGNFPDRFSGHQFPNYSSELNVNALLLGDSALYLCASSPISLTANTEAFFGQGTRLTVV.

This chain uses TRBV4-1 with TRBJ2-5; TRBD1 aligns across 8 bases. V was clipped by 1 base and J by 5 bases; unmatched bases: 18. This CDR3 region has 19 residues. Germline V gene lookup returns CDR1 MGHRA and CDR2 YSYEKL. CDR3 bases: TGCGCCAGCAGCCAAGCCCCGGTCGGACAGGGCAGATCAGGGGAGACCCAGTACTTC. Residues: CASSQAPVGQGRSGETQYF.

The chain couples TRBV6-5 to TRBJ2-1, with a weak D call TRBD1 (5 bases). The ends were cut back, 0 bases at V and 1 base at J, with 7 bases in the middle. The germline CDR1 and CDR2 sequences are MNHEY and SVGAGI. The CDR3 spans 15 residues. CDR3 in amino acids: CASSYSGVSYNEQFF. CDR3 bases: TGTGCCAGCAGTTACTCAGGGGTTTCCTACAATGAGCAGTTCTTC.

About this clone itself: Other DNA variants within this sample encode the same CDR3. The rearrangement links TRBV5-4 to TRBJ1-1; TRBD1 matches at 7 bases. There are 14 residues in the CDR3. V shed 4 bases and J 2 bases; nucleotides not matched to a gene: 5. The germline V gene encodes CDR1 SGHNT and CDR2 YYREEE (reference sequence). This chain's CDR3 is CASSPTGANTEAFF. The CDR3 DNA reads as TGTGCCAGCAGCCCCACAGGGGCAAACACTGAAGCTTTCTTT.

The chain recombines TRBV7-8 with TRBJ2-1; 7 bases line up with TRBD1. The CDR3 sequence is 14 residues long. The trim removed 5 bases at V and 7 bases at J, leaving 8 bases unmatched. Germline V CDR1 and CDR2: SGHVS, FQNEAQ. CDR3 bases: TGTGCCAGCAGCCCGACAGGGCTAGTAAATGAGCAGTTCTTC. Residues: CASSPTGLVNEQFF.

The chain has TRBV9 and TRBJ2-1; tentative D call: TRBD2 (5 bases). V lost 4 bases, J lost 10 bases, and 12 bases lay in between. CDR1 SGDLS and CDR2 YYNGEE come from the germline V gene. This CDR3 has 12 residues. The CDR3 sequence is CASSRGNFEQFF. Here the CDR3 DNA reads TGTGCCAGCAGCCGGGGTAATTTCGAGCAGTTCTTC.

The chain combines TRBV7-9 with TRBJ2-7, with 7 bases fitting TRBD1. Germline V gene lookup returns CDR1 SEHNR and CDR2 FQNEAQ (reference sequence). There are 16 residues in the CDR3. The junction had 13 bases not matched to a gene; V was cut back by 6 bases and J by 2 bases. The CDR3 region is CASRPSQGVLTYEQYF. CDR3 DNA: TGTGCCAGCAGGCCTAGCCAGGGGGTTCTGACCTACGAGCAGTACTTC.

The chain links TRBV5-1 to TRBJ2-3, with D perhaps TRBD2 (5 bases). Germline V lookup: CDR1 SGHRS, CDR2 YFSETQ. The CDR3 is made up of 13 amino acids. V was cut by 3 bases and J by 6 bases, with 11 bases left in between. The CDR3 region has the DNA TGCGCCAGCAGCTCCACTAGTGGTGATACGCAGTATTTT. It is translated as CASSSTSGDTQYF.

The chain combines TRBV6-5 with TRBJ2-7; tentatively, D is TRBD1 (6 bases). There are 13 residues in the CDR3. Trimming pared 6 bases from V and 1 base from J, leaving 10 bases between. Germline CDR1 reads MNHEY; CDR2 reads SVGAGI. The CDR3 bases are TGTGCCAGCAGGAGACAGGTTTCCTACGAGCAGTACTTC. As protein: CASRRQVSYEQYF.

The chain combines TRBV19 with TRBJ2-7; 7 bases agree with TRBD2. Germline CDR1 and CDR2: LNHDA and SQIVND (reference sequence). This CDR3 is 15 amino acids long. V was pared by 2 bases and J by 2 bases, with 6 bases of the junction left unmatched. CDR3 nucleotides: TGTGCCAGTAGTATAACGGGGGGTTCAACCTACGAGCAGTACTTC. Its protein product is CASSITGGSTYEQYF.

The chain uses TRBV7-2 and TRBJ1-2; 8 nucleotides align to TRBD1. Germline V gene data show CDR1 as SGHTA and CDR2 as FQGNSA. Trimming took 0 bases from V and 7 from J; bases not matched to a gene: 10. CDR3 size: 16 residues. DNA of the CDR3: TGTGCCAGCAGCTTAGCGAAAGGACAGGGTATCTCTGGCTACACCTTC. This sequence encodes CASSLAKGQGISGYTF.

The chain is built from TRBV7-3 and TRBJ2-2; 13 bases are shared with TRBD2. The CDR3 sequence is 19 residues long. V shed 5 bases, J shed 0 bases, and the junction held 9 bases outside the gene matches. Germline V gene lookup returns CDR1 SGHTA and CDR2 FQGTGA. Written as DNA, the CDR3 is TGTGCCAGCAGCGAACTAGCGGGGGGGCCGGGTGCGAACACCGGGGAGCTGTTTTTT. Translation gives CASSELAGGPGANTGELFF.

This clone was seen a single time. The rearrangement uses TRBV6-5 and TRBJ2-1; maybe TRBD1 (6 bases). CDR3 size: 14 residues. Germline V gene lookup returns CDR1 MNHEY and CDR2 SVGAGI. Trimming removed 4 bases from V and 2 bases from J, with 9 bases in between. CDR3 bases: TGTGCCAGCAGTTTCCGGACAGCCTACAATGAGCAGTTCTTC. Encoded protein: CASSFRTAYNEQFF.

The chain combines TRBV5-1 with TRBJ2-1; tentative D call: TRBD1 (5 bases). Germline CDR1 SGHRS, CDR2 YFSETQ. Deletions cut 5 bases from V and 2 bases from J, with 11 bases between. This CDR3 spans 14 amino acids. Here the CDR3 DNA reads TGCGCCAGCAGACCCAACAGGACCTACAATGAGCAGTTCTTC. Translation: CASRPNRTYNEQFF.

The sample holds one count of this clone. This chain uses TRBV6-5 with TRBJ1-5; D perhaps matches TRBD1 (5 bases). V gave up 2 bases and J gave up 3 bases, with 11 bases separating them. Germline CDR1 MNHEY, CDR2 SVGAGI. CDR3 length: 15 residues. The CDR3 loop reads CASSYGHRSNQPQHF. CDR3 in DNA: TGTGCCAGCAGTTACGGGCACAGGTCCAATCAGCCCCAGCATTTT.

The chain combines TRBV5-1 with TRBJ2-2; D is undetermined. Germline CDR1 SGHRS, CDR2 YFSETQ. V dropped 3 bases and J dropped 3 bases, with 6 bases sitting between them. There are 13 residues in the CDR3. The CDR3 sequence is CASSSSDTGELFF. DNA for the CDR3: TGCGCCAGCAGCTCGTCGGACACCGGGGAGCTGTTTTTT.

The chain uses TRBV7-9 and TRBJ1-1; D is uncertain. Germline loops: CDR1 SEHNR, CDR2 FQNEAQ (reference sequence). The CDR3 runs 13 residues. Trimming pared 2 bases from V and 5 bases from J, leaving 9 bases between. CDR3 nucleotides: TGTGCCAGCAGCTTACCGGCGGGAACTGAAGCTTTCTTT. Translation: CASSLPAGTEAFF. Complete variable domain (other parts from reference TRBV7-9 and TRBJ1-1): DTGVSQNPRHKITKRGQNVTFRCDPISEHNRLYWYRQTLGQGPEFLTYFQNEAQLEKSRLLSDRFSAERPKGSFSTLEIQRTEQGDSAMYLCASSLPAGTEAFFGQGTRLTVV.

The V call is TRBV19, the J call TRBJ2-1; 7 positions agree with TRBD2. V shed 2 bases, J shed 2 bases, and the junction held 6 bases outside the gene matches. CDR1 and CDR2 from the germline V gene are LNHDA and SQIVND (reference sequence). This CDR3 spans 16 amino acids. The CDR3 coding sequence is TGTGCCAGTAGTATACGGCGAGCGGGGCCCTACAATGAGCAGTTCTTC. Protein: CASSIRRAGPYNEQFF.

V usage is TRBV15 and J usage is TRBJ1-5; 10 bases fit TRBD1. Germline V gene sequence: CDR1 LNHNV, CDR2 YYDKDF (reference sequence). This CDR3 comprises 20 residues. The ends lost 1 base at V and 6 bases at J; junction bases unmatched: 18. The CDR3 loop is CATSRVLGDRGMDRTQPQHF. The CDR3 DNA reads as TGTGCCACCAGCAGAGTCTTAGGGGACAGGGGTATGGATAGGACTCAGCCCCAGCATTTT.

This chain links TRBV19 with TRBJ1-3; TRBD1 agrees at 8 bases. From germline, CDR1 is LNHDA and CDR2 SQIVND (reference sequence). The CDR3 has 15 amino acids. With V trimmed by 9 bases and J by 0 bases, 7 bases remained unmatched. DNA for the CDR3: TGTGCCAGCTCGACAGGGGACAGCTCTGGAAACACCATATATTTT. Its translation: CASSTGDSSGNTIYF.